This T cell receptor beta chain stems from a study of T cell changes during pregnancy in multiple sclerosis. Sequencing used immunoSEQ multiplex PCR; TCRdb keeps in-frame clones, though not all of them. The sample has over 35,000 clones, 90% to 95% seen once. Sequenced material: CD4+ T cells from peripheral blood mononuclear cells, taken in the second trimester of pregnancy. The clonotype was recovered from a female donor in good health, enrolled as a control in a pregnancy study.

The CDR3 DNA reads TGTGCCACCAAGACTAGCGGGAAAACCTACGAGCAGTACTTC. Protein product: CATKTSGKTYEQYF. The V and J genes are TRBV6-1 and TRBJ2-7; 11 bases agree with TRBD2. The germline gives CDR1 MNHNS, CDR2 SASEGT. The CDR3 runs 14 residues. Unmatched junction bases numbered 7, after V lost 10 bases and J lost 2 bases.